The next 31 T cell receptor beta chains were all read from a single sample in a study of T cell repertoires in cytomegalovirus infection. Each CDR3 protein is one row after TCRdb ran MiXCR on the reads. Counted here are about 300,000 distinct CDR3 sequences, about 8.8% occurring once; the ten biggest clones make up around 2.5%. Sequencing input: PBMCs. The receptors come from a human donor in good health (CMV status not recorded). Some clones in this sample may be carry-over from other donors' samples.

In this sample, this clonotype turned up many times. The rearrangement links TRBV4-1 to TRBJ2-7, with 11 bases identical to TRBD2. J lost 4 bases, V lost 0 bases, and 5 bases had no gene match. Germline assignment: CDR1 MGHRA and CDR2 YSYEKL. The CDR3 runs 16 residues. CDR3 sequence: CASSQERRLAGYEQYV. The CDR3 coding sequence is TGCGCCAGCAGCCAAGAAAGGCGACTAGCGGGGTACGAGCAGTACGTC.

This clonotype was detected ten times or more. V gene TRBV7-9 combines with J gene TRBJ2-5; the D is unclear. The CDR3 sequence is 14 residues long. V lost 6 bases, J lost 4 bases, and 15 bases lay in between. Germline CDR1 SEHNR, CDR2 FQNEAQ (reference sequence). In DNA, the CDR3 is TGTGCCAGCAGACCCCCCGGCAATTCAGAGACCCAGTACTTC. Its protein is CASRPPGNSETQYF.

This clonotype was seen ten or more times. The rearrangement links TRBV27 to TRBJ2-3, with 9 bases matching TRBD1. Germline CDR1 reads MNHEY; CDR2 reads SMNVEV (reference sequence). V was pared by 6 bases and J by 2 bases, with 15 bases of the junction left unmatched. This CDR3 comprises 18 residues. CDR3 bases: TGTGCCAGCAGGCGGCTCCCGGGGACAGGGAGGGTCACAGATACGCAGTATTTT. Translating gives CASRRLPGTGRVTDTQYF.

This sequence joins TRBV18 and TRBJ2-7; TRBD1 might be the D (5 bases). V dropped 3 bases and J dropped 6 bases, with 12 bases sitting between them. CDR1 and CDR2 (germline): KGHSH, LQKENI. This CDR3 contains 13 residues. Here the CDR3 reads CASSPRDLGEQYF. CDR3 bases: TGTGCCAGCTCACCCAGGGATTTGGGCGAGCAGTACTTC. The full variable domain, rest sourced from reference TRBV18 and TRBJ2-7, is NAGVMQNPRHLVRRRGQEARLRCSPMKGHSHVYWYRQLPEEGLKFMVYLQKENIIDESGMPKERFSAEFPKEGPSILRIQQVVRGDSAAYFCASSPRDLGEQYFGPGTRLTVT.

V gene TRBV20-1 combines with J gene TRBJ2-7, with D hard to call. This CDR3 is built from 15 residues. Germline values: CDR1 DFQATT, CDR2 SNEGSKA (reference sequence). Trimming removed 1 base at V and 1 base at J, with 14 bases between. In DNA, the CDR3 is TGCAGTGCTAGAGGTGAGGCACAAGGGTCCTACGAGCAGTACGTC. Its translation is CSARGEAQGSYEQYV.

The table lists this clonotype with many counts. The chain uses TRBV7-3 and TRBJ2-2; 10 bases match TRBD1. The junction had 8 bases not matched to a gene; V was cut back by 3 bases and J by 7 bases. This CDR3 contains 16 residues. The V gene's germline CDR1 is SGHTA and CDR2 FQGTGA. The CDR3 nucleotides are TGTGCCAGCAGCTTCCTCGGGACAGGGGAGGTCGGGGAGCTGTTTTTT. Translated, it gives CASSFLGTGEVGELFF.

This clonotype has ten or more counts. This chain links TRBV7-9 with TRBJ2-3, with TRBD2 as a possible D gene (5 bases). The CDR3 extends over 13 amino acids. V lost 8 bases and J lost 0, with 9 bases in between. Germline CDR1 SEHNR, CDR2 FQNEAQ (reference sequence). The CDR3 DNA reads TGTGCCAGCCTTGGCGGGAGCACAGATACGCAGTATTTT. It specifies CASLGGSTDTQYF.

This clonotype was detected many times. The V call is TRBV6-1, the J call TRBJ2-7, with TRBD2 identical over 9 bases. Germline CDR1 reads MNHNS; CDR2 reads SASEGT. The CDR3 extends over 14 amino acids. The J segment lost 7 bases and the V segment lost 5 bases, leaving 9 bases of the junction unmatched. CDR3 nucleotides: TGTGCCAGCAGTCTAGCGGGGCCCCAGGAAGAGCAGTACTTC. Its protein is CASSLAGPQEEQYF.

This clonotype was found many times. V is TRBV7-2 and J is TRBJ1-5, with D unresolved. Germline lookup yields CDR1 SGHTA and CDR2 FQGNSA. This CDR3 has 16 residues. The V end lost 2 bases, the J end lost 2 bases, and 13 bases lay between the germline ends. The CDR3 DNA is TGTGCCAGCAGCTTATTAACCGGGTCCGGCAATCAGCCCCAGCATTTT. This codes for CASSLLTGSGNQPQHF.

This clonotype was recorded at least ten times. This chain connects TRBV4-1 to TRBJ2-3; TRBD1 agrees at 9 bases. Trimming cost V 5 bases and J 1 base; bases outside gene matches: 4. The CDR3 spans 15 residues. Germline V gene sequence: CDR1 MGHRA, CDR2 YSYEKL. CDR3 amino acids: CASSARTGGTDTQYF. In DNA, the CDR3 is TGCGCCAGCAGCGCCCGGACAGGGGGCACAGATACGCAGTATTTT.

This clonotype occurred many times. The CDR3 sequence: CASSGRASIGANEKTERYSYEQYF. The CDR3 nucleotides are TGTGCCAGCAGCGGAAGAGCCTCAATCGGGGCAAACGAGAAGACTGAACGGTATTCCTACGAGCAGTACTTC. The chain recombines TRBV7-2 with TRBJ2-7; tentatively, D is TRBD1 or TRBD2 (5 bases each). Looked up from germline, CDR1 is SGHTA and CDR2 is FQGNSA. CDR3 length: 24 residues. Trimming left V 5 bases short and J 1 base short, with 42 bases between. The full variable domain, with the rest looked up from reference TRBV7-2 and TRBJ2-7, is GAGVSQSPSNKVTEKGKDVELRCDPISGHTALYWYRQSLGQGLEFLIYFQGNSAPDKSGLPSDRFSAERTGGSVSTLTIQRTQQEDSAVYLCASSGRASIGANEKTERYSYEQYFGPGTRLTVT.

This clonotype was found many times. The chain has TRBV20-1 and TRBJ2-5, with D perhaps being TRBD1 or TRBD2 (6 bases each). The CDR3 totals 12 residues. Germline loops: CDR1 DFQATT, CDR2 SNEGSKA (reference sequence). Trimming pared 3 bases from V and 5 bases from J, leaving 10 bases between. This CDR3 is CSASGGQETQYF. The CDR3 bases are TGCAGTGCTAGTGGGGGGCAGGAGACCCAGTACTTC.

This clonotype was seen repeatedly, ten times or more. The gene calls are TRBV28 and TRBJ1-4; D remains ambiguous. Trimming pared 2 bases from V and 8 bases from J, leaving 9 bases between. Germline V gene data show CDR1 as MDHEN and CDR2 as SYDVKM. The CDR3 is 13 amino acids. CDR3 bases: TGTGCCAGCAGTTTACGCCGGTTGGAAAAACTGTTTTTT. Translation: CASSLRRLEKLFF. The whole variable domain, filled in from reference TRBV28 and TRBJ1-4, reads DVKVTQSSRYLVKRTGEKVFLECVQDMDHENMFWYRQDPGLGLRLIYFSYDVKMKEKGDIPEGYSVSREKKERFSLILESASTNQTSMYLCASSLRRLEKLFFGSGTQLSVL.

This clonotype was counted between two and nine times. This chain connects TRBV28 to TRBJ2-5; D perhaps matches TRBD1 (6 bases). Per germline, CDR1 MDHEN and CDR2 SYDVKM. Trimming removed 2 bases at V and 5 bases at J, with 9 bases between. This CDR3 comprises 13 residues. The CDR3 loop reads CASSLQGWETQYF. CDR3 coding DNA: TGTGCCAGCAGTTTACAGGGGTGGGAGACCCAGTACTTC.

V and J are TRBV19 and TRBJ2-5; 8 bases map to TRBD1. CDR3 size: 13 residues. Germline V gene lookup returns CDR1 LNHDA and CDR2 SQIVND (reference sequence). Losses at the gene ends were 7 bases for V and 4 bases for J; bases not matched to a gene: 5. This chain's CDR3 is CASKDRVGETQYF. CDR3 coding DNA: TGTGCCAGTAAGGACAGGGTTGGAGAGACCCAGTACTTC.

Comments on this clonotype: This may arise from a read error, as a much more abundant clone is one base away. J is TRBJ1-2 and V is TRBV6-6; D might be TRBD1 (5 bases). CDR3 length: 15 amino acids. Germline CDR1 reads MNHNY; CDR2 reads SVGAGI (reference sequence). V was cut by 2 bases and J by 7 bases, with 17 bases left in between. The CDR3 DNA reads as TGTGCCAGCAGTTACCGTGGGGCGCCGGACTGTGGCTACACCTTC. It is translated as CASSYRGAPDCGYTF.

This clonotype was recorded at least ten times. The chain has TRBV7-2 and TRBJ1-1; D remains ambiguous. V was pared by 5 bases and J by 7 bases, with 11 bases between. CDR3 length: 12 amino acids. Germline CDR1 SGHTA, CDR2 FQGNSA. The CDR3 DNA sequence: TGTGCCAGCAGCGATGGACGGAGTGAAGCTTTCTTT. Residues: CASSDGRSEAFF.

This clonotype was seen at least ten times. This rearrangement joins TRBV6-5 to TRBJ2-3; unclear D gene. The germline V gene encodes CDR1 MNHEY and CDR2 SVGAGI. With 7 bases removed from V and 1 base from J, the gap between germline ends came to 12 bases. This CDR3 spans 14 amino acids. CDR3 in DNA: TGTGCCAGCACCTCTCTCTTCCGCACAGATACGCAGTATTTT. It codes for CASTSLFRTDTQYF.

This chain links TRBV12-3 or TRBV12-4 with TRBJ1-1; D is uncertain. This CDR3 has 14 residues. Between the trimmed V and J ends, which lost 3 bases and 0 bases, there was a span of 8 bases. For the CDR3, the DNA is TGTGCCAGCAGTTTTACCGGGTTGAACACTGAAGCTTTCTTT. This encodes CASSFTGLNTEAFF.

This clonotype was counted at least ten times. The chain uses TRBV19 and TRBJ1-1; 7 bases map to TRBD1. The V gene end was trimmed by 6 bases and the J gene end by 1 base; junction bases not matched to a gene: 20. Germline lookup yields CDR1 LNHDA and CDR2 SQIVND (reference sequence). CDR3 length equals 19 residues. CDR3 region: CASSVPRIQTGRGNTEAFF. The CDR3 region has the DNA TGTGCCAGTAGCGTCCCCCGGATTCAGACAGGGCGTGGGAACACTGAAGCTTTCTTT. Together with reference TRBV19 and TRBJ1-1, the CDR3 gives the full variable domain: DGGITQSPKYLFRKEGQNVTLSCEQNLNHDAMYWYRQDPGQGLRLIYYSQIVNDFQKGDIAEGYSVSREKKESFPLTVTSAQKNPTAFYLCASSVPRIQTGRGNTEAFFGQGTRLTVV.

This clonotype has a handful of counts. The chain employs TRBV11-2 and TRBJ2-2; 9 nucleotides match TRBD1. CDR3 length equals 15 residues. From germline, CDR1 is SGHAT and CDR2 FQNNGV. With 4 bases clipped from V and 3 bases from J, the junction kept 3 bases outside the gene matches. Here the CDR3 DNA reads TGTGCCAGCAGCTACGGGACAGGGTACACCGGGGAGCTGTTTTTT. Protein sequence: CASSYGTGYTGELFF.

This clonotype was counted between two and nine times. The J gene is TRBJ2-5, the V gene TRBV20-1, with D maybe TRBD1 (7 bases). The germline V gene has CDR1 DFQATT and CDR2 SNEGSKA (reference sequence). Trimming left V 7 bases short and J 1 base short, with 19 bases between. The CDR3 consists of 15 residues. CDR3 sequence: CSVEGGGGPQETQYF. CDR3 coding DNA: TGCAGTGTCGAGGGAGGAGGGGGCCCCCAAGAGACCCAGTACTTC.

This clonotype has ten or more counts. The rearrangement joins TRBV6-4 to TRBJ2-1; D gene ambiguous. Germline V gene data show CDR1 as MRHNA and CDR2 as SNTAGT. Trimming took 0 bases from V and 6 from J, leaving 3 bases between them. The CDR3 totals 12 residues. In DNA form, the CDR3 reads TGTGCCAGCAGTGACTCCAGCAATGAGCAGTTCTTC. Translation: CASSDSSNEQFF.

The chain recombines TRBV28 with TRBJ1-3; D is perhaps TRBD1 (5 bases). Germline CDR1 reads MDHEN; CDR2 reads SYDVKM. With 6 bases removed from V and 4 bases from J, the gap between germline ends came to 19 bases. CDR3 length: 16 amino acids. The CDR3: CASSRANKALGNTIYF. As DNA, the CDR3 is TGTGCCAGCAGCAGGGCCAACAAGGCGCTGGGAAACACCATATATTTT.

The sample holds many counts of this clonotype. The rearrangement links TRBV7-9 to TRBJ2-1, with TRBD1 matching 9 bases. The V gene's germline CDR1 is SEHNR and CDR2 FQNEAQ (reference sequence). J gave up 9 bases and V 6 bases, and 15 bases lay outside the gene matches. This CDR3 has 16 amino acids. The CDR3 nucleotides read TGTGCCAGCAGTAACCCCCGGGACAGGGCTACTGGTGAGCAGTTCTTC. The encoded protein is CASSNPRDRATGEQFF.

This clonotype was observed many times. The chain has TRBV10-3 and TRBJ2-6; D is unclear. This CDR3 spans 16 amino acids. Germline V gene sequence: CDR1 ENHRY, CDR2 SYGVKD. Between the trimmed V and J ends, which lost 8 bases and 0 bases, there was a span of 14 bases. The CDR3 sequence: CAIEKTDLSGANVLTF. The CDR3 coding sequence is TGTGCCATCGAAAAAACAGACCTCTCTGGGGCCAACGTCCTGACTTTC.

This clonotype was detected only once. A much more abundant neighbour one base away suggests this may be a read error. The chain joins TRBV19 to TRBJ2-6; 7 positions agree with TRBD2. In germline, CDR1 is LNHDA, CDR2 SQIVND (reference sequence). With 1 base clipped from V and 3 bases from J, the junction kept 12 bases outside the gene matches. CDR3 length equals 19 residues. This chain's CDR3 is CASSIGGGPHRNGANVLTF. The CDR3, as DNA: TGTGCCAGTAGTATAGGGGGGGGACCCCATCGTAATGGGGCCAACGTCCTGACTTTC.

In regard to this clonotype: This may be a read error, as it is one base from a much larger clone. This sequence joins TRBV28 and TRBJ1-6, with D possibly being TRBD1 (5 bases). CDR1 is MDHEN, CDR2 SYDVKM, per germline. With 6 bases removed from V and 15 bases from J, the gap between germline ends came to 15 bases. This CDR3 has 12 amino acids. This chain's CDR3 is CASSLTEAHLHF. CDR3 sequence (DNA): TGTGCCAGCAGCTTGACAGAGGCACACCTCCACTTT.

This rearrangement joins TRBV24-1 to TRBJ2-2; D is possibly TRBD1 (7 bases). V was trimmed by 4 bases and J by 3 bases, leaving 17 bases between them. From germline, CDR1 is KGHDR and CDR2 SFDVKD. The CDR3 length is 17 residues. The chain's CDR3 is CATSEGGRGPYTGELFF. In nucleotides, the CDR3 is TGTGCCACCAGTGAGGGGGGTAGGGGGCCGTACACCGGGGAGCTGTTTTTT.

The sample holds many counts of this clonotype. This sequence joins TRBV6-2 or TRBV6-3 and TRBJ1-2, with a possible D match to TRBD1 (5 bases). The CDR3 loop spans 12 amino acids. Germline V gene lookup returns CDR1 MNHEY and CDR2 SVGEGT. V was cut by 6 bases and J by 8 bases, with 13 bases left in between. The chain's CDR3 is CASSTGTRGYTF. The CDR3 DNA sequence: TGTGCCAGCAGCACCGGGACGAGGGGCTACACCTTC.

This clonotype was picked up a small number of times. This chain uses TRBV20-1 with TRBJ1-2; a weak D match, TRBD1 (6 bases). This CDR3 region has 12 residues. V lost 4 bases to trimming and J lost 8 bases, with 14 bases between them. From germline, CDR1 is DFQATT and CDR2 SNEGSKA (reference sequence). CDR3 coding DNA: TGCAGTGCTACAACACAGGGAAGAGGCTACACCTTC. Translation: CSATTQGRGYTF.